This TCR beta chain was identified during a study of T cell responses to AZD1222 COVID-19 vaccine. Study as a whole: Researchers grouped second doses given at about 4 or about 12 weeks into one pool. Study outcomes and limitations: Clonal diversity was possibly underestimated; the donors were predominantly white British and more often female. Mapped onto spike, vaccine-associated CD4 TCRs spanned it and were dominant at 160-218 and 743-854. At baseline, just a handful of AZD1222 recipients tested seropositive.

The CDR3 has 18 amino acids. CDR1 and CDR2 from the germline V gene are MNHEY and SMNVEV (reference sequence). V lost 3 bases and J lost 0; bases outside the gene matches: 13. Worth noting for this clone: The antigen is not known.

The assay was immunoSEQ multiplex PCR, and TCRdb's table has in-frame clones only and misses some. Here the sample spans some 100,000 clones, 85% to 90% being singletons. The receptor was derived from an adult in good health. Specimen: peripheral blood, collected on day 0 of AZD1222 vaccination. The gene calls are TRBV27 and TRBJ1-2, with 7 bases matching TRBD1. DNA for the CDR3: TGTGCCAGCAGTTTCTACGATCAGGGGGGAAGAGCTAACTATGGCTACACCTTC. Amino acid sequence: CASSFYDQGGRANYGYTF.